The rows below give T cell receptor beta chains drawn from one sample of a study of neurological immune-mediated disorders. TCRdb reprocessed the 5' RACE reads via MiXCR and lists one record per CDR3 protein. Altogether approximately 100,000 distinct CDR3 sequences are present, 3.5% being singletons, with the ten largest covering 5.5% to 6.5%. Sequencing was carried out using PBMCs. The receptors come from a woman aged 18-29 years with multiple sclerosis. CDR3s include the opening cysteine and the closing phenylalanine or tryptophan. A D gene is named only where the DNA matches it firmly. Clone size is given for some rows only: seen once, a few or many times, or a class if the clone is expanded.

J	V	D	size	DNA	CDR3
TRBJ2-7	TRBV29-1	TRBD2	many	TGCAGCGTTGAAACCCAAGCGGGAGTGTACTTC	CSVETQAGVYF
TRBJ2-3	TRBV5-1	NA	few	TGCGCCAGCAGCCAAGGGAAGTTAACAGATACGCAGTATTTT	CASSQGKLTDTQYF
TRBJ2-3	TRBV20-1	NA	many	TGCAGTGCTACACCGGATAGATCAGATACGCAGTATTTT	CSATPDRSDTQYF
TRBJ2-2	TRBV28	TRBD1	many	TGTGCCAGCAGACACCCCGGGACAGCCCTAACCGGGGAGCTGTTTTTT	CASRHPGTALTGELFF
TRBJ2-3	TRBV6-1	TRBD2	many	TGTGCCAGCAGCCGAGCGGGGGCCATTAGCACAGATACGCAGTATTTT	CASSRAGAISTDTQYF
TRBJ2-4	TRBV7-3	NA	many	TGTGCCAGCAGCCCGCTAGGGGTCCCCAAAAACATTCAGTACTTC	CASSPLGVPKNIQYF
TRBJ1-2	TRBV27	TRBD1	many	TGTGCCAGCAGTCTGAGACAGGGGATCGGTGGCTACACCTTC	CASSLRQGIGGYTF
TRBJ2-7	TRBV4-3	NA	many	TGCGCCAGCAGCCAAGACCAGGGTCCCTACGAGCAGTACTTC	CASSQDQGPYEQYF
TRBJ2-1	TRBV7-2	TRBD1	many	TGTGCCAGCAGCCCGGGACAGGGTTACTACAATGAGCAGTTCTTC	CASSPGQGYYNEQFF
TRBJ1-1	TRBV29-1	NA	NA	TGCAGCGTTGAGGAGGGGATTGGAGCTTTCTTT	CSVEEGIGAFF
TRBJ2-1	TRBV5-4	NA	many	TGTGCCAGCAGCTTTGGAGCCGGGCACCCCGAGCAGTTCTTC	CASSFGAGHPEQFF
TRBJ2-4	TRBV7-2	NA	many	TGTGCCAGCAGCCCTTACAGGGCGGCCAAAAACATTCAGTACTTC	CASSPYRAAKNIQYF
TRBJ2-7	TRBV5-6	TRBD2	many	TGTGCCAGCAGCTCTGGACTAGCGGGGATATACGAGCAGTACTTC	CASSSGLAGIYEQYF
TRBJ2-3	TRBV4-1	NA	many	TGCGCCAGCAGCAAACCCCCTCTCACAGATACGCAGTATTTT	CASSKPPLTDTQYF
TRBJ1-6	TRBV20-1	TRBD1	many	TGCAGTGCTATCGGGACAGGGACTTCACCCCTCCACTTT	CSAIGTGTSPLHF
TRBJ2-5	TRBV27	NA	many	TGTGCCAGCAGTTTAAGAAGATATGAAGAGACCCAGTACTTC	CASSLRRYEETQYF
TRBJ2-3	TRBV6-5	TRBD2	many	TGTGCCAGCAGTCCTGGGATAGCGGGAGGGGGGGATACGCAGTATTTT	CASSPGIAGGGDTQYF
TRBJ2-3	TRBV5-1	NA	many	TGCGCCAGCAGCTTGGCGCTGGTGGCAGATACGCAGTATTTT	CASSLALVADTQYF
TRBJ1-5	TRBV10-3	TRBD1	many	TGTGCCATCAGTGAGTCTGTTTTAACCGGACAGGGGAGCGGTCAGCCCCAGCATTTT	CAISESVLTGQGSGQPQHF
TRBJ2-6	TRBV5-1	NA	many	TGCGCCAGCAGCTTGGAAGGCAAGATTTCTGGGGCCAACGTCCTGACTTTC	CASSLEGKISGANVLTF
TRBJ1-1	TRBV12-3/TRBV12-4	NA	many	TGTGCCAGCAGTTTTCTGATAAACACTGAAGCTTTCTTT	CASSFLINTEAFF
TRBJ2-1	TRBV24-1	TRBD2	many	TGTGCCACCAGTGATTTGGGGTCGGGTAGCGGGAGGGAGTACAATGAGCAGTTCTTC	CATSDLGSGSGREYNEQFF
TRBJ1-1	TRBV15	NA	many	TGTGCCACCAGCAGAGCGGGAACAGGGTTCACTGAAGCTTTCTTT	CATSRAGTGFTEAFF
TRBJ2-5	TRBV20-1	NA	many	TGCAGTGCTAGTTACCAGGTCTTCCGGGGAGAGACCCAGTACTTC	CSASYQVFRGETQYF
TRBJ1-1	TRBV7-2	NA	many	TGTGCCAGCAGCTTTTTGGGGGGCCCTGAAGCTTTCTTT	CASSFLGGPEAFF
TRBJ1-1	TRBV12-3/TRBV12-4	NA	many	TGTGCCAGCAGTTCCTATCTGGGGACTGAAGCTTTCTTT	CASSSYLGTEAFF
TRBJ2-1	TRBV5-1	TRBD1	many	TGCGCCAGCAGCTCGGGGGGGACAGGGGCCCATGAGCAGTTCTTC	CASSSGGTGAHEQFF
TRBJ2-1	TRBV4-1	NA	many	TGCGCCAGCAGCCAAGGAGGCAATGAGCAGTTCTTC	CASSQGGNEQFF
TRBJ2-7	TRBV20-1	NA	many	TGCAGTGCTACTAGGACGGAGCAGTACTTC	CSATRTEQYF
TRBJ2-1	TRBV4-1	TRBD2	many	TGCGCCAGCAGCCAGGTTAGCGGGGGGGCCGAGGAGTTCTTC	CASSQVSGGAEEFF
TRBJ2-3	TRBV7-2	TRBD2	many	TGTGCCAGCAGACCGCGACTAGCGGGAGATACGCAGTATTTT	CASRPRLAGDTQYF
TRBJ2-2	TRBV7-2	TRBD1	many	TGTGCCAGCAGCTTAGCGTACGGGACCGACAGGGTGAACACCGGGGAGCTGTTTTTT	CASSLAYGTDRVNTGELFF
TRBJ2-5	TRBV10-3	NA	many	TGTGCCACCTGTCAACCCCCAAGGGAGACCCAGTACTTC	CATCQPPRETQYF
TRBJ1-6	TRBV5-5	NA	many	TGTGCCAGCAGCTTGGCCAGGGCGAAGATTTTGAATTCACCCCTCCACTTT	CASSLARAKILNSPLHF
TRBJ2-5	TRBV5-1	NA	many	TGCGCCAGCAGCTTGGGGCCAGAAGAGACCCAGTACTTC	CASSLGPEETQYF
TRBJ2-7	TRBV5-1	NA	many	TGCGCCAGCAGCTCCCCAGGGGACGACTACGAGCAGTACTTC	CASSSPGDDYEQYF
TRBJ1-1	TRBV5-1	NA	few	TGCGCCAGCAGTTCCGGAAAGGAGACTTTTGAAGCTTTCTTT	CASSSGKETFEAFF
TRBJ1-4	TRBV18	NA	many	TGTGCCAGCTCACCACTTCACGGCCCCGACGGCCTAAATGAAAAACTGTTTTTT	CASSPLHGPDGLNEKLFF
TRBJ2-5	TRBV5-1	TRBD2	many	TGCGCCAGCAGCTTTAATCCTAGCGGGATTACCCAAGAGACCCAGTACTTC	CASSFNPSGITQETQYF
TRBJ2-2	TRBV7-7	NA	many	TGTGCTAGCAGCTTAGAAGCTCCCGGGGAGCTGTTTTTT	CASSLEAPGELFF
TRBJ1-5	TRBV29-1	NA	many	TGCAGCGTTGGACAGAGCAATCAGCCCCAGCATTTT	CSVGQSNQPQHF
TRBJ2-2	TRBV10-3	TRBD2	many	TGTGCCATCAGTTGGACTAGCGATAACACCGGGGAGCTGTTTTTT	CAISWTSDNTGELFF
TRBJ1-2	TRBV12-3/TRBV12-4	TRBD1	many	TGTGCCAGCAGTCTTGGGACAGGGGATCCCTATGGCTACACCTTC	CASSLGTGDPYGYTF
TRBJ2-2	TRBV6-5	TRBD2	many	TGTGCCAGCAGTGGGACTAGCGGGAGTACCGGGGAGCTGTTTTTT	CASSGTSGSTGELFF
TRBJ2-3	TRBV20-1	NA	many	TGCAGTGCTAGTGGGCTAGCCAGAAGCCAAAGCACAGATACGCAGTATTTT	CSASGLARSQSTDTQYF
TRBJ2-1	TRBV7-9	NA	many	TGTGCCAGCAGCTTACCTGGCAGCAATGAGCAGTTCTTC	CASSLPGSNEQFF
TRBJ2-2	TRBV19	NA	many	TGTGCCAGTAGCCCGGGCCCGGCGGGCGGGGAGCTGTTTTTT	CASSPGPAGGELFF
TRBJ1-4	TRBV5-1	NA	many	TGCGCCAGCAGCCCTGGTGAGAGAGATGAAAAACTGTTTTTT	CASSPGERDEKLFF
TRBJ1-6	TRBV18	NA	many	TGTGCCAGCTCACCACCTACGGAAAATTCACCCCTCCACTTT	CASSPPTENSPLHF
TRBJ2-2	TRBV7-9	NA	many	TGTGCCAGCAGCCGCCTGGCACAGACGAACACCGGGGAGCTGTTTTTT	CASSRLAQTNTGELFF
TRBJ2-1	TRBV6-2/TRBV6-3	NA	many	TGTGCCAGCAGTTACTCGCAGCTCCGGAATGAGCAGTTCTTC	CASSYSQLRNEQFF
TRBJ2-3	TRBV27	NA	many	TGTGCCAGCAGTCCCCAATCTGGCGGCTTCACAGATACGCAGTATTTT	CASSPQSGGFTDTQYF
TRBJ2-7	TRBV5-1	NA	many	TGCGCCAGCAGCGCCCAATGGATCTCCTACGAGCAGTACTTC	CASSAQWISYEQYF
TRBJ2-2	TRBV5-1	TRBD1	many	TGCGCCAGCAGCATCAGGGGGCTAACGAACACCGGGGAGCTGTTTTTT	CASSIRGLTNTGELFF
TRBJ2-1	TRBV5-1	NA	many	TGCGCCAGCAGCTTGGTGCGGGGCGGGTACACCAATGAGCAGTTCTTC	CASSLVRGGYTNEQFF
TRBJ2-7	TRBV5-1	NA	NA	TGCGCCAGCAGCTGGACGACACGGAGCTCCTACGAGCAGTACTTC	CASSWTTRSSYEQYF